This T cell receptor (beta chain) was retrieved from a study of T-cell memory formation after mild COVID-19. Study outcomes and limitations: Memory from before infection featured some responding clones, which suggests cross-reactive memory joined.

This clonotype was seen only a few times. What it binds is unknown. TCRdb redid the calling of the 5' RACE reads with MiXCR, one entry per CDR3 protein. The sample carries about 390,000 distinct CDR3 sequences, 15% to 20% recorded once. The TCR was taken from a man aged 18 to 29 who had mild COVID-19 (a few samples of this study predate the infection). Cell type and time point are not known. The material sequenced was PBMCs or a T cell subset sorted from them (not recorded which).

The CDR3 DNA sequence: TGTGCCAGCAGTCCGCGCGTCCCCGGCGTC. Protein product: CASSPRVPGV. This chain links TRBV6-5 with TRBJ2-7; no firm D call. Germline lookup yields CDR1 MNHEY and CDR2 SVGAGI. The CDR3 runs 10 residues.